Listed here are 29 T cell receptor beta chains from one sample, sequenced in a study of T cells in Graves' hyperthyroidism and ophthalmopathy. Researchers amplified the TCR beta CDR3 regions from RNA transcripts. Primed by the HTBI set, a first-round RT-PCR was run on the TCR CDR3. MiXCR, applied by TCRdb to the multiplex PCR reads, yields one record per CDR3 protein. The sample yields roughly 290,000 distinct CDR3 sequences, about a sixth seen once. Sequencing used blood. All receptors derive from a woman in her sixties with Graves' ophthalmopathy.

This clonotype has more than one count but fewer than ten. The chain couples TRBV28 to TRBJ1-5; D gene ambiguous. The CDR3 is 16 residues long. From germline, CDR1 is MDHEN and CDR2 SYDVKM. V gave up 1 base and J gave up 1 base, with 11 bases separating them. The CDR3 coding sequence is TGTGCCAGCAGTTTATTTGGGATATGGAGCAATCAGCCCCAGCATTTT. It yields the protein CASSLFGIWSNQPQHF.

This clonotype has at least ten counts. One end of the junction varies from germline; a read error may be responsible. The gene calls are TRBV5-1 and TRBJ1-4; D is possibly TRBD1 (5 bases). The CDR3 contains 14 residues. Germline loops: CDR1 SGHRS, CDR2 YFSETQ. DNA for the CDR3: TGTGCCAGCTCACCCGGGACGGCGAATGAAAAACTGTTTTTT. Translating it yields CASSPGTANEKLFF.

This clonotype was seen repeatedly, ten times or more. The chain combines TRBV18 with TRBJ2-1; 8 bases agree with TRBD1. The V gene's germline CDR1 is KGHSH and CDR2 LQKENI. There are 16 residues in the CDR3. V shed 6 bases, J shed 8 bases, and the junction held 15 bases outside the gene matches. CDR3 in DNA: TGTGCCAGCTCTACACGACAGGGGCATTCTTTCCATGAGCAGTTCTTC. It encodes CASSTRQGHSFHEQFF.

The chain recombines TRBV7-3 with TRBJ2-4; TRBD2 aligns across 11 bases. Trimming took 3 bases from V and 6 from J; bases not matched to a gene: 10. The CDR3 is 17 residues long. CDR1 and CDR2 (germline): SGHTA, FQGTGA. The CDR3: CASSFGLAGGPGNIQYF. The CDR3 DNA follows: TGTGCCAGCAGCTTCGGGCTAGCGGGGGGCCCGGGAAACATTCAGTACTTC. Variable domain in full (rest from reference TRBV7-3 and TRBJ2-4): GAGVSQTPSNKVTEKGKYVELRCDPISGHTALYWYRQSLGQGPEFLIYFQGTGAADDSGLPNDRFFAVRPEGSVSTLKIQRTERGDSAVYLCASSFGLAGGPGNIQYFGAGTRLSVL.

This clonotype was seen repeatedly, ten times or more. V gene TRBV7-2 combines with J gene TRBJ2-2; weak D call: TRBD2 (5 bases). Trimming removed 2 bases at V and 4 bases at J, with 11 bases between. In germline, CDR1 is SGHTA, CDR2 FQGNSA. The CDR3 runs to 15 residues. The CDR3 protein is CASSLKSGSTGELFF. Written as DNA, the CDR3 is TGTGCCAGCAGCTTAAAGTCGGGGAGCACCGGGGAGCTGTTTTTT. Based on the CDR3 plus reference TRBV7-2 and TRBJ2-2, the full variable domain is GAGVSQSPSNKVTEKGKDVELRCDPISGHTALYWYRQSLGQGLEFLIYFQGNSAPDKSGLPSDRFSAERTGGSVSTLTIQRTQQEDSAVYLCASSLKSGSTGELFFGEGSRLTVL.

This clonotype has a count of ten or more. The V gene is TRBV12-3 or TRBV12-4, the J gene TRBJ1-1; D gene uncertain. The CDR3 is made up of 15 amino acids. Trimming cost V 4 bases and J 4 bases, with 16 bases left between them. As DNA, the CDR3 is TGTGCCAGCAGTTCTTCTGGGGTAGGTGGCACTGAAGCTTTCTTT. It translates to CASSSSGVGGTEAFF.

Comment on this clonotype: Germline is not matched at one junction end, which may reflect a read error. V gene TRBV4-1 combines with J gene TRBJ2-7; no clear D gene. CDR3 length: 14 amino acids. CDR1 MGHRA and CDR2 YSYEKL come from the germline V gene. Written as DNA, the CDR3 is TGCACCAGCAGCCAAAATCCCTTTCAAGACGAGCAGTACTTC. Its protein is CTSSQNPFQDEQYF.

This clonotype was detected ten times or more. The V and J genes are TRBV6-1 and TRBJ2-5, with D unresolved. Germline CDR1 is MNHNS and CDR2 is SASEGT. The CDR3 consists of 13 residues. V was clipped by 7 bases and J by 6 bases, with 15 bases between them. The CDR3 nucleotides read TGTGCCAGCAAGGGCCAAGCTATAAAGACCCAGTACTTC. Protein: CASKGQAIKTQYF.

The chain combines TRBV20-1 with TRBJ2-1; unclear D gene. CDR1 DFQATT and CDR2 SNEGSKA come from the germline V gene (reference sequence). Trimming shortened V by 0 bases and J by 6 bases, and 6 bases separated the two germline ends. This CDR3 is 12 amino acids long. The CDR3: CSARDWSNEQFF. The CDR3 coding sequence is TGCAGTGCTAGAGATTGGAGCAATGAGCAGTTCTTC.

This clonotype turned up a few times. The J gene is TRBJ2-2, the V gene TRBV5-1, with TRBD2 identical over 7 bases. Looked up from germline, CDR1 is SGHRS and CDR2 is YFSETQ. The length of the CDR3 is 14 residues. Trimming cost V 5 bases and J 0 bases; bases outside gene matches: 1. The CDR3 DNA is TGCGCCAGCAGGCGGGAGACGAACACCGGGGAGCTGTTTTTT. This translates into CASRRETNTGELFF.

This clonotype was counted ten times or more. The chain carries TRBV27 and TRBJ2-5; no clear D. Trimming removed 6 bases from V and 2 bases from J, with 10 bases in between. Germline CDR1 and CDR2: MNHEY and SMNVEV (reference sequence). The CDR3 sequence is 13 residues long. CDR3 sequence reads: CASRAWSQETQYF. For the CDR3, the DNA is TGTGCCAGCAGAGCGTGGTCACAAGAGACCCAGTACTTC.

The chain carries TRBV9 and TRBJ2-7; D unresolved. Germline V gene lookup returns CDR1 SGDLS and CDR2 YYNGEE. There are 12 residues in the CDR3. V dropped 0 bases and J dropped 5 bases, with 6 bases sitting between them. Here the CDR3 DNA reads TGTGCCAGCAGCGTAGGTATCAACGAGCAGTACTTC. This gives the protein CASSVGINEQYF.

This clonotype was counted at least ten times. J is TRBJ2-5 and V is TRBV5-1, with D unclear. Germline V gene sequence: CDR1 SGHRS, CDR2 YFSETQ. Trimming cost V 0 bases and J 1 base, with 10 bases left between them. The CDR3 spans 15 residues. The CDR3 sequence: CASSLGLTGQETQYF. DNA for the CDR3: TGCGCCAGCAGCTTGGGTCTGACGGGCCAAGAGACCCAGTACTTC. Variable domain in full (rest from reference TRBV5-1 and TRBJ2-5): KAGVTQTPRYLIKTRGQQVTLSCSPISGHRSVSWYQQTPGQGLQFLFEYFSETQRNKGNFPGRFSGRQFSNSRSEMNVSTLELGDSALYLCASSLGLTGQETQYFGPGTRLLVL.

This clonotype was seen at least ten times. The rearrangement joins TRBV11-2 to TRBJ1-2, with D unclear. V gave up 5 bases and J gave up 4 bases, with 11 bases separating them. The CDR3 has 13 residues. The germline V gene encodes CDR1 SGHAT and CDR2 FQNNGV. The chain's CDR3 is CASSGLKVYGYTF. DNA for the CDR3: TGTGCCAGCAGCGGATTAAAGGTCTATGGCTACACCTTC.

Comment on this clonotype: It is likely a read error, because the conserved phenylalanine at the end of the CDR3 is missing. CDR3 DNA: TGTGCCAGCAGTCCCCGGACAAGCTGGGATGAAAAACTGTTTTCT. It translates to CASSPRTSWDEKLFS. The genes are TRBV5-6 and TRBJ1-4, with a tentative D call TRBD1 (5 bases). This CDR3 is built from 15 residues. CDR1 is SGHDT, CDR2 YYEEEE, per germline. V was pared by 5 bases and J by 6 bases, with 17 bases between.

This clonotype was recorded many times. V and J are TRBV20-1 and TRBJ2-1; possible D gene TRBD1, 5 bases. Germline V gene sequence: CDR1 DFQATT, CDR2 SNEGSKA (reference sequence). The CDR3 runs to 14 residues. Trimming took 6 bases from V and 9 from J, leaving 21 bases between them. The CDR3 sequence: CSARRGPAQGEQFF. CDR3 in DNA: TGCAGTGCACGTCGTGGACCGGCCCAGGGTGAGCAGTTCTTC.

This clonotype was seen ten or more times. The chain links TRBV2 to TRBJ1-4, with unresolved D. V dropped 1 base and J dropped 0 bases, with 9 bases sitting between them. This CDR3 has 16 amino acids. Germline assignment: CDR1 SNHLY and CDR2 FYNNEI. In DNA form, the CDR3 reads TGTGCCAGCAGTGAAGGGGAGGGCGCAACTAATGAAAAACTGTTTTTT. Translating it yields CASSEGEGATNEKLFF.

This clonotype has a count of ten or more. The rearrangement joins TRBV7-2 to TRBJ1-1, with no clear D. Trimming cost V 2 bases and J 0 bases, with 13 bases left between them. CDR1 is SGHTA, CDR2 FQGNSA, per germline. This CDR3 comprises 16 residues. The CDR3 region has the DNA TGTGCCAGCAGCTTACAGGCGGCCCTATTGAACACTGAAGCTTTCTTT. It encodes CASSLQAALLNTEAFF.

This clonotype was counted many times. The chain couples TRBV5-1 to TRBJ2-2; D may be TRBD1 (5 bases). The V gene's germline CDR1 is SGHRS and CDR2 YFSETQ. This CDR3 region has 14 residues. Trimming took 5 bases from V and 1 from J, leaving 9 bases between them. The CDR3 bases are TGCGCCAGCAGGTGGCAGGGGAACACCGGGGAGCTGTTTTTT. Amino acid sequence: CASRWQGNTGELFF.

This clonotype has more than one count but fewer than ten. This sequence joins TRBV20-1 and TRBJ2-1, with TRBD2 identical over 9 bases. Germline values: CDR1 DFQATT, CDR2 SNEGSKA (reference sequence). The CDR3 extends over 14 amino acids. The V gene end was trimmed by 1 base and the J gene end by 7 bases; junction bases not matched to a gene: 5. The CDR3 reads CSARVAGVLNEQFF. The CDR3 DNA sequence: TGCAGTGCTAGAGTAGCGGGGGTTCTAAATGAGCAGTTCTTC.

This clonotype was seen repeatedly, ten times or more. The CDR3 DNA reads TGCAGTGCTAGTGGGACAGCTGTAACCTACGAGCAGTACTTC. It encodes CSASGTAVTYEQYF. The V and J genes are TRBV20-1 and TRBJ2-7, with TRBD1 identical over 7 bases. J was trimmed by 2 bases and V by 3 bases; bases with no gene match: 7. CDR1 is DFQATT and CDR2 is SNEGSKA in the germline V gene (reference sequence). The CDR3 runs 14 residues.

As for this clonotype: A much bigger clone sits one base away, suggesting this may be a read error. The CDR3 DNA reads TGCGCCAGCAGCCCGGTTAAGACCTACACTGAAGCTTTCTTT. As protein: CASSPVKTYTEAFF. J is TRBJ1-1 and V is TRBV5-1; D is ambiguous. Per germline, CDR1 SGHRS and CDR2 YFSETQ. The CDR3 is 14 amino acids. With 4 bases removed from V and 3 bases from J, the gap between germline ends came to 13 bases.

This clonotype was picked up many times. The chain carries TRBV6-1 and TRBJ1-6; D is perhaps TRBD1 (5 bases). This CDR3 region has 16 residues. With 5 bases removed from V and 7 bases from J, the gap between germline ends came to 18 bases. Germline V gene sequence: CDR1 MNHNS, CDR2 SASEGT. For the CDR3, the DNA is TGTGCCAGCAGTTCCCTAGGGGCCCCCCTAAATTCACCCCTCCACTTT. Translation gives CASSSLGAPLNSPLHF.

This clonotype was found many times. The rearrangement joins TRBV12-3 or TRBV12-4 to TRBJ2-1; 8 bases match TRBD1. The length of the CDR3 is 16 residues. Unmatched junction bases numbered 11, after V lost 3 bases and J lost 7 bases. The CDR3 coding sequence is TGTGCCAGCAGTTTGGGCAAGCGACAGGGGCTGAATGAGCAGTTCTTC. Its protein is CASSLGKRQGLNEQFF.

The table lists this clonotype with a few counts. The chain links TRBV20-1 to TRBJ2-1; D remains unclear. Germline values: CDR1 DFQATT, CDR2 SNEGSKA (reference sequence). The ends were cut back, 3 bases at V and 6 bases at J, with 9 bases in the middle. The CDR3 runs to 12 residues. CDR3 amino acids: CSARVGGNEQFF. For the CDR3, the DNA is TGCAGTGCTAGGGTGGGTGGCAATGAGCAGTTCTTC.

This clonotype was detected many times. The chain joins TRBV18 to TRBJ1-1; possibly TRBD1 for D (5 bases). This CDR3 is 14 amino acids long. Trimming took 4 bases from V and 6 from J, leaving 15 bases between them. Germline V gene data show CDR1 as KGHSH and CDR2 as LQKENI. CDR3 sequence reads: CASSHSPRGPEAFF. The CDR3 nucleotides read TGTGCCAGCTCACATTCCCCTCGGGGCCCTGAAGCTTTCTTT.

This clonotype was seen repeatedly, ten times or more. V usage is TRBV11-2 and J usage is TRBJ1-2; D gene ambiguous. The ends were cut back, 4 bases at V and 8 bases at J, with 23 bases in the middle. CDR1 SGHAT and CDR2 FQNNGV come from the germline V gene. The CDR3 has 16 residues. CDR3 in DNA: TGTGCCAGCAGCTCGGGAGACCCTCTGGGATTCGTCGGCTACACCTTC. Translating it yields CASSSGDPLGFVGYTF. Using reference TRBV11-2 and TRBJ1-2 for the parts outside the CDR3, the full variable domain is EAGVAQSPRYKIIEKRQSVAFWCNPISGHATLYWYQQILGQGPKLLIQFQNNGVVDDSQLPKDRFSAERLKGVDSTLKIQPAKLEDSAVYLCASSSGDPLGFVGYTFGSGTRLTVV.

The chain is built from TRBV18 and TRBJ1-4; no clear D. Germline CDR1 and CDR2: KGHSH and LQKENI. The CDR3 runs 17 residues. Trimming pared 3 bases from V and 8 bases from J, leaving 22 bases between. CDR3 DNA sequence: TGTGCCAGCTCACCTTCGCGGGGATCAACCAAAGGGGAAAAACTGTTTTTT. Its protein is CASSPSRGSTKGEKLFF.

The table lists this clonotype with many counts. This rearrangement joins TRBV7-9 to TRBJ2-7; no clear D gene. The length of the CDR3 is 13 residues. The germline CDR1 and CDR2 sequences are SEHNR and FQNEAQ (reference sequence). The V gene lost 5 bases and the J gene lost 3 bases, with 11 bases spanning the gap. CDR3 sequence (DNA): TGTGCCAGCAGCCTGGACGGAGACTACGAGCAGTACTTC. It codes for CASSLDGDYEQYF.